Many counts were recorded for the clone carrying this T cell receptor beta chain. What it binds is unknown. TCRdb reprocessed the 5' RACE reads via MiXCR and lists one record per CDR3 protein. The sample shows 25,000 to 35,000 distinct CDR3 sequences, approximately 12% of them seen only once. These data originate in a study of T-cell memory formation after mild COVID-19. For the study at large: TCR clusters largely stayed donor specific. Study-level results: Whereas later expanders leaned CD4+, clones contracting day 15 to 85 showed a balanced CD4/CD8 makeup. The authors left the SARS-CoV-2 specificity of second-wave clones peaking on day 37 unconfirmed.

CDR3 size: 14 residues. V was shortened by 1 base and J by 1 base, with 7 bases between the two germline ends. Germline CDR1 SGHAT, CDR2 FQNNGV. The chain has TRBV11-2 and TRBJ1-1; no reliable D call. Source material: PBMCs or a T cell subset sorted from them (not recorded which). This clonotype was obtained from an adult woman who had mild COVID-19 (a few samples of this study predate the infection). Cell type and time point are not known. This chain's CDR3 is CASSLGSANTEAFF. The CDR3 coding sequence is TGTGCCAGCAGCTTAGGGTCCGCGAACACTGAAGCTTTCTTT.